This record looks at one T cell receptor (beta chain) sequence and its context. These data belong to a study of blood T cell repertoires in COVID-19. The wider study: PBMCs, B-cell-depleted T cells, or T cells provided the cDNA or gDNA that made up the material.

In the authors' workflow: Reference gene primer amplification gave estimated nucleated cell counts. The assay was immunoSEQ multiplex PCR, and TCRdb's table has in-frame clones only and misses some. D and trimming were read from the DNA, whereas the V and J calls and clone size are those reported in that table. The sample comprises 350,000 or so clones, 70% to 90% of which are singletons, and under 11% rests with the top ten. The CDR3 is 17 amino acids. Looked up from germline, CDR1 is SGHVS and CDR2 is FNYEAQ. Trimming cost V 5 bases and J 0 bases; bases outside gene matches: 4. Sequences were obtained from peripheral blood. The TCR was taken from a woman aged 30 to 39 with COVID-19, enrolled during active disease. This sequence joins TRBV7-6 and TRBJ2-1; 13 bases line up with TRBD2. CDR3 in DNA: TGTGCCAGCAGCCCCTGGACTAGCGGGAGCTCCTACAATGAGCAGTTCTTC. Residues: CASSPWTSGSSYNEQFF.